The present TCR beta chain was sequenced within a study of CD8+ T cells in alopecia areata. Overall study context: Female C3H/HeJ mice aged roughly 7-11 weeks received skin from roughly 6-12-month-old C3H/HeJ donors with spontaneous alopecia. General study findings and limits: Mouse data revealed clearer TCR sharing than patient data did, a gap possibly tied to HLA.

This clone is medium-sized. Its specificity is not known. Gene and germline names: mouse. The CDR3 is cut off 4 residues early in the read; its end comes from the germline J gene. Extracted RNA was reverse transcribed into cDNA, the sequencing template. Sequenced by immunoSEQ multiplex PCR; TCRdb stores in-frame clones only, minus some. This sample carries 2,000 or so clones, none of them present only once. Germline V CDR1 and CDR2: NNHDY, SYVADS. The V gene end was trimmed by 2 bases and the J gene end by 2 bases; junction bases not matched to a gene: 2. The CDR3 runs to 14 residues. Time point denoted: mouse skin 3 weeks after grafting.

The V and J genes are TRBV13-3 and TRBJ2-7; 9 positions match TRBD2. The sequence derives from a C3H/HeJ mouse with alopecia areata. These mice share the MHC haplotype H2-k. Material: skin, obtained at week 3. The DNA read from the CDR3 is TGTGCCAGCAGTGAGGCTGGGGGGGCCTAT. It is translated as CASSEAGGAY. The CDR3 as a whole reads CASSEAGGAYEQYF.